This T cell receptor (beta chain) was sequenced in a study of blood T cell repertoires in COVID-19. Here immunoSEQ multiplex PCR was the method, and the copy in TCRdb shows in-frame clones only, minus some. Among about 210,000 clones listed, approximately 80% were seen once. The ends lost 4 bases at V and 3 bases at J; junction bases unmatched: 6. CDR3 length equals 16 residues. Germline V gene lookup returns CDR1 SEHNR and CDR2 FQNEAQ (reference sequence). The source is a man aged 40-49 years who had recovered from COVID-19. The rearrangement joins TRBV7-9 to TRBJ2-1, with TRBD2 identical over 10 bases. The source material was PBMCs or T cells enriched from blood (not recorded which). The CDR3 nucleotides read TGTGCCAGCAGCTCCCAACGGACTAGCGGCTACAATGAGCAGTTCTTC. This sequence encodes CASSSQRTSGYNEQFF.